This is a list of T cell receptor beta chains from one sample in a study of blood T cell repertoires in COVID-19. Assay: immunoSEQ multiplex PCR; the TCRdb copy retains only in-frame clones and omits some. This sample carries roughly 81,000 clones, about 83% of them seen once, and the ten largest clones take 35% to 40%. The material sequenced was peripheral blood. Receptors were obtained from an elderly man with active or convalescent COVID-19. Each CDR3 is given with its conserved first and last residue. Part of the rows lack a size; the others show once, few, many or a class for expanded clones.

v_call	j_call	clone_size	cdr3_aa
TRBV6-6	TRBJ1-5	.	CASSYEEGQPQHF
TRBV6-4	TRBJ2-3	.	CASSPRRTGVFSTDTQYF
TRBV10-3	TRBJ1-6	.	CAIGAQGVGSPLHF
TRBV12-5	TRBJ1-1	.	CASGDGVSGTEAFF
TRBV27	TRBJ2-1	.	CASSFSGTSGRAGNEQFF
TRBV6-1	TRBJ1-6	.	CASSEMGTGSSYNSPLHF
TRBV6-5	TRBJ1-4	.	CASWGTSNEKLFF
TRBV30	TRBJ2-2	once	CAWNPGSNTGELFF
TRBV6-5	TRBJ1-1	.	CASIGVGTEAFF
TRBV11-2	TRBJ2-7	.	CASSLGSREDQEQYF
TRBV19	TRBJ2-2	.	CASSIKRGVGTGELFF
TRBV9	TRBJ1-1	.	CASSLRAGMNTEAFF
TRBV5-1	TRBJ2-2	.	CASSLGASYTGELFF
TRBV28	TRBJ2-5	.	CASSLADIQRTQYF
TRBV5-6	TRBJ1-1	.	CASSLDRSQFSNTEAFF
TRBV19	TRBJ1-3	once	CASSTTGVAGNTIYF
TRBV7-7	TRBJ2-1	few	CASSRKNPGQMCEQFF
TRBV10-3	TRBJ1-6	.	CAISESRGRGSNSPLHF
TRBV10-3	TRBJ2-1	.	CATSGLAGGPMYNEQFF
TRBV9	TRBJ2-5	.	CASTRGRRQETQYF
TRBV15	TRBJ2-2	.	CATGSGRVTGELFF
TRBV4-2	TRBJ1-2	.	CASSQGTANLYGYTF
TRBV5-6	TRBJ2-1	once	CASGLGLASLSYNEQFF
TRBV28	TRBJ1-6	.	CASSPGTGWNSPLHF
TRBV5-5	TRBJ1-2	.	CASSKEPGGYGYTF
TRBV3-1/TRBV3-2	TRBJ2-2	.	CASSLRTGDTGELFF
TRBV7-2	TRBJ1-5	.	CASRVGTGANQPQHF
TRBV28	TRBJ2-7	.	CASSPPGLAQYEQYF
TRBV6-1	TRBJ1-3	.	CASSDQGGSGNTIYF
TRBV10-3	TRBJ1-5	.	CAISDRVQEQPQHF
TRBV24-1	TRBJ1-1	.	CATSNSQGYAEAFF
TRBV5-1	TRBJ1-5	.	CASSVSGTASNQPQHF
TRBV30	TRBJ1-5	.	CAWSARQGSQPQHF
TRBV30	TRBJ1-6	.	CAGQTVNNSPLHF
TRBV27	TRBJ2-1	.	CASSLGLANEQFF
TRBV28	TRBJ1-2	.	CASSTQGAYGYTF
TRBV15	TRBJ2-1	.	CATSRDRDTYNEQFF
TRBV4-1	TRBJ1-4	.	CASSLQRAGVNEKLFF
TRBV4-1	TRBJ1-3	.	CASSRQGSENTIYF
TRBV28	TRBJ1-6	.	CASTSPWAGYNSPLHF
TRBV24-1	TRBJ1-2	.	CATSDPGYGYTF
TRBV7-6	TRBJ2-1	.	CASRTLAGGSYNEQFF
TRBV5-1	TRBJ1-3	.	CASSYGTVGNTIYF
TRBV3-1/TRBV3-2	TRBJ1-2	.	CASSQEGNSLGYTF
TRBV5-4	TRBJ2-6	.	CASSLVGGRSGANVLTF
TRBV27	TRBJ1-2	.	CASTPLDRGKGYTF
TRBV3-1/TRBV3-2	TRBJ1-1	.	CASSQRGILPEAFF